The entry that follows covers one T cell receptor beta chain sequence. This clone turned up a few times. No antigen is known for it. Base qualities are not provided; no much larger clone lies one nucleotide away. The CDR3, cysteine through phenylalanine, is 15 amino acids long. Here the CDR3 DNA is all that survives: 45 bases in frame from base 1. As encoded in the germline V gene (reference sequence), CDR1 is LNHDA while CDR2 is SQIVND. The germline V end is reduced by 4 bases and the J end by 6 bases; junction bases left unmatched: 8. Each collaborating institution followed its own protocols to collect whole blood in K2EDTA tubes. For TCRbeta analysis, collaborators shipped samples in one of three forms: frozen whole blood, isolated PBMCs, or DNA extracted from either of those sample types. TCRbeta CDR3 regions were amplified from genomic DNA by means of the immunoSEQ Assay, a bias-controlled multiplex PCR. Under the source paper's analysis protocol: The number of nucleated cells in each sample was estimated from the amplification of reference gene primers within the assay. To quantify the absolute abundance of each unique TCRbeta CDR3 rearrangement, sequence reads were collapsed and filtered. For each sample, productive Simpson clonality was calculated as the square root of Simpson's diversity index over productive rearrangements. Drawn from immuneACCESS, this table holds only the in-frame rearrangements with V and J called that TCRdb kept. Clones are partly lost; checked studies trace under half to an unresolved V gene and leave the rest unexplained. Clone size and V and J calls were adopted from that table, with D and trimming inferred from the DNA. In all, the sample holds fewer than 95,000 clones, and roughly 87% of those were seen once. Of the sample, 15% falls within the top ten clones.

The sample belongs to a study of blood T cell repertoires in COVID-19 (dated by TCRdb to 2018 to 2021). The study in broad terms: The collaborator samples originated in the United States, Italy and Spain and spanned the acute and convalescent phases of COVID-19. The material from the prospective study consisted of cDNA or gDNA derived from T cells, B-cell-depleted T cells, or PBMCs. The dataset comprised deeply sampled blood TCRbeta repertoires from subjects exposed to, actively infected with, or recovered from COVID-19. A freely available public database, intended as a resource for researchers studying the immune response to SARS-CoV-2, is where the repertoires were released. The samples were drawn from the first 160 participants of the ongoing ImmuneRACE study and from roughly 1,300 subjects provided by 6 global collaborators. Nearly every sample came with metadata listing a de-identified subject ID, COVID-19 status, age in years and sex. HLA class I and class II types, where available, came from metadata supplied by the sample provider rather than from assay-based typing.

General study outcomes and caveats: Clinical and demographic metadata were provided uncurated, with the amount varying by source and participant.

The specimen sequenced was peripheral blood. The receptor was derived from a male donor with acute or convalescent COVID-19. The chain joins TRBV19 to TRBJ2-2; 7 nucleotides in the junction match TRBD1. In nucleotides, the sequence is TGTGCCAGTAGTACAGGACAGGTCTTGTCCGGGGAGCTGTTTTTT. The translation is CASSTGQVLSGELFF.